This T cell receptor (beta chain) was recovered during a study of neoadjuvant nivolumab and ipilimumab in lung cancer. Produced via immunoSEQ multiplex PCR; TCRdb's table is partial and in-frame only. The profile shows about 15,000 clones, nearly 70% of them singletons. Worth noting for this clone: Its antigen is currently unknown.

The V gene lost 4 bases and the J gene lost 0 bases, with 6 bases spanning the gap. Germline V gene lookup returns CDR1 SGHRS and CDR2 YFSETQ. This CDR3 has 13 amino acids. General study points: Resected-tumor TCR richness correlated positively with pretherapy blood richness. TCR sequencing covered a small number of samples.

This chain links TRBV5-1 with TRBJ2-3; D ambiguous. The material was peripheral blood, obtained after neoadjuvant nivolumab, alone or with ipilimumab, at or shortly before surgery. The source of this sequence is an adult with non-small cell lung cancer. The CDR3 region is CASSPLSTDTQYF. As DNA, the CDR3 is TGCGCCAGCAGCCCACTTAGCACAGATACGCAGTATTTT.